Sequencing of this T cell receptor beta chain was carried out in a study of beta chain features in type 1 diabetes. This CDR3 contains 14 residues. CDR1 and CDR2 (germline): SGHAT, FQNNGV. V gave up 1 base and J gave up 8 bases; unmatched junction bases: 0. Study-level results: A pattern of fewer insertions and more deletions at VDJ junctions was seen in type 1 diabetes patients. A moderate, significant TCRB CDR3 shortening appeared in type 1 diabetes across four CD4+ subsets. Naive, central memory and Treg TCRB repertoires appeared more alike in patients than in healthy donors.

About this clone itself: Its antigen is not identified.

Every bit of the isolated RNA underwent reverse transcription, so sequencing read expressed TCRB transcripts. Sequencing of naive, central memory and regulatory T cell samples gave an average of around 4 million reads. TCRdb's table, derived via immunoSEQ multiplex PCR, lists solely in-frame clones and lacks some. This table has around 250,000 clones, approximately 13% appearing once. The chain joins TRBV11-2 to TRBJ2-1; 12 nucleotides align to TRBD2. Sequencing input: naive CD4+ T cells from blood. This TCR was sampled from a man between 25 and 39 years old with type 1 diabetes. The CDR3 region has the DNA TGTGCCAGCAGCTTAGGGACTAGCGGGGATGAGCAGTTCTTC. The encoded protein is CASSLGTSGDEQFF.